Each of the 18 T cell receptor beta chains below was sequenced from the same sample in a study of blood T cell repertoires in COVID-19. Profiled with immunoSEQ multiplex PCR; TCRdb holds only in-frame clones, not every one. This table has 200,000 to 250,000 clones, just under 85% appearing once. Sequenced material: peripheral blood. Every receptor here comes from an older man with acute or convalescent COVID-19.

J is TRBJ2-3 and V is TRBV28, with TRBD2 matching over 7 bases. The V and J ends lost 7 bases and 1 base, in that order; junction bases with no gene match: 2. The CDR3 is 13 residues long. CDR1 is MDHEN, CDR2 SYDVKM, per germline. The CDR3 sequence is CASKRGGTDTQYF. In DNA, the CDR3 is TGTGCCAGCAAGCGGGGTGGCACAGATACGCAGTATTTT.

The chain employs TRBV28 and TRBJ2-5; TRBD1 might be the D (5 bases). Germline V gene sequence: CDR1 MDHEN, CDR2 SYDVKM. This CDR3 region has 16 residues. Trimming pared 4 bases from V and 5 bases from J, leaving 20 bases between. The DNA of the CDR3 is TGTGCCAGCAGTTCGACCCAGGACAACCGGTGGGAGACCCAGTACTTC. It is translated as CASSSTQDNRWETQYF.

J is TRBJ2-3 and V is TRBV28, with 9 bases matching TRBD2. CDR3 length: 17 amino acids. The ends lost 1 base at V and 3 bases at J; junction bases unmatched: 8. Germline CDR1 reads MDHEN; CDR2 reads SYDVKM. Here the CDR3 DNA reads TGTGCCAGCAGTTTATTTGTTTCGAGCGGGGGGACAGATACGCAGTATTTT. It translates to CASSLFVSSGGTDTQYF.

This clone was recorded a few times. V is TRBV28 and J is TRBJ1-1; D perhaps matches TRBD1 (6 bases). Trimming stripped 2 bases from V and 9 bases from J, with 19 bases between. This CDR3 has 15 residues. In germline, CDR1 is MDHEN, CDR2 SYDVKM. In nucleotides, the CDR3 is TGTGCCAGCAGTTTAGGCCTATCAGGGGCACTGAAAGCTTTCTTT. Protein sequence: CASSLGLSGALKAFF. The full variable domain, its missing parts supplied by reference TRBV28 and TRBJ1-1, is DVKVTQSSRYLVKRTGEKVFLECVQDMDHENMFWYRQDPGLGLRLIYFSYDVKMKEKGDIPEGYSVSREKKERFSLILESASTNQTSMYLCASSLGLSGALKAFFGQGTRLTVV.

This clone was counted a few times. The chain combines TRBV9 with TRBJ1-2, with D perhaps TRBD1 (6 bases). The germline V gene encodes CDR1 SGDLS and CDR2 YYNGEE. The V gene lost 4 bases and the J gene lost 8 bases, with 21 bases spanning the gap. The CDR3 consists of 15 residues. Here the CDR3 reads CASSFLGTQIGGYTF. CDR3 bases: TGTGCCAGCAGCTTCCTTGGGACACAGATCGGCGGCTACACCTTC.

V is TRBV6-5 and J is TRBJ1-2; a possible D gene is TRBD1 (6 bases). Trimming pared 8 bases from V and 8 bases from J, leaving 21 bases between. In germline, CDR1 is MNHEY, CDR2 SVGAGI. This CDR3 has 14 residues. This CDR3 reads CASRQSKGVGGYTF. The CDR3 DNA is TGTGCCAGCCGTCAAAGCAAGGGGGTGGGCGGCTACACCTTC.

The CDR3 is CASRSLAGGGNEQFF. DNA of the CDR3: TGTGCCAGCAGGTCACTAGCGGGGGGCGGTAATGAGCAGTTCTTC. V and J are TRBV6-6 and TRBJ2-1; 12 bases fit TRBD2. Germline V gene lookup returns CDR1 MNHNY and CDR2 SVGAGI (reference sequence). Germline trimming cut 6 bases from V and 7 bases from J; bases unmatched to any gene: 7. The CDR3 has 15 residues.

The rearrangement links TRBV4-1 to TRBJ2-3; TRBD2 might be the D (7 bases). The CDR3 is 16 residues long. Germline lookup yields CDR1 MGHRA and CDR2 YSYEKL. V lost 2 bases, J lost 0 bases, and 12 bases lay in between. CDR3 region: CASSQKGGGSTDTQYF. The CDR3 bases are TGCGCCAGCAGCCAAAAAGGGGGGGGCAGCACAGATACGCAGTATTTT.

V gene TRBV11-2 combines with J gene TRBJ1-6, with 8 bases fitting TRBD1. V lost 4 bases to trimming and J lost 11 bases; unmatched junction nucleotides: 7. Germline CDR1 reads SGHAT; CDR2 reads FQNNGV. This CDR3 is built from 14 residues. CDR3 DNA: TGTGCCAGCAGCTCGGACAGGGCTCTAACACCCCTCCACTTT. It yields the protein CASSSDRALTPLHF. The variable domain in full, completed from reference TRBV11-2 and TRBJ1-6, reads EAGVAQSPRYKIIEKRQSVAFWCNPISGHATLYWYQQILGQGPKLLIQFQNNGVVDDSQLPKDRFSAERLKGVDSTLKIQPAKLEDSAVYLCASSSDRALTPLHFGNGTRLTVT.

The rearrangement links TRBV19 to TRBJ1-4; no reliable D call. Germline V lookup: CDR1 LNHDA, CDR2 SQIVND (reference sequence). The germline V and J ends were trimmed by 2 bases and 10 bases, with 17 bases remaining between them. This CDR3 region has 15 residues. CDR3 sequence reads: CASSISPRGQGKLFF. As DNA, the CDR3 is TGTGCCAGTAGTATATCCCCCCGAGGGCAAGGAAAACTGTTTTTT. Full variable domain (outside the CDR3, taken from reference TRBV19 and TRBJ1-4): DGGITQSPKYLFRKEGQNVTLSCEQNLNHDAMYWYRQDPGQGLRLIYYSQIVNDFQKGDIAEGYSVSREKKESFPLTVTSAQKNPTAFYLCASSISPRGQGKLFFGSGTQLSVL.

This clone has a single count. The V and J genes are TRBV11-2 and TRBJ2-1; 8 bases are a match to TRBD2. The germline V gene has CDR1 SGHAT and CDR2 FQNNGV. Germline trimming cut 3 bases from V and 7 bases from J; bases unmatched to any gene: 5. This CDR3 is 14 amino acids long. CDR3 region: CASSFPGRGNEQFF. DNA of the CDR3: TGTGCCAGCAGCTTCCCCGGGAGGGGGAATGAGCAGTTCTTC.

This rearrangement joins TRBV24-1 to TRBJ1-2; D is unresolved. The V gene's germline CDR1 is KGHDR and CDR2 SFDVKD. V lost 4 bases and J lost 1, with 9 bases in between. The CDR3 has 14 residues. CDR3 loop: CATSEMPINYGYTF. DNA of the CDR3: TGTGCCACCAGTGAAATGCCTATTAACTATGGCTACACCTTC.

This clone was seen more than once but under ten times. The CDR3 DNA reads TGTGCCAGCAGCTTCAGAGGACAGGGGGCGAAGGCTTTCTTT. As protein: CASSFRGQGAKAFF. The chain joins TRBV11-2 to TRBJ1-1; 11 bases match TRBD1. Germline V gene data show CDR1 as SGHAT and CDR2 as FQNNGV. V was clipped by 3 bases and J by 11 bases; unmatched bases: 8. This CDR3 spans 14 amino acids.

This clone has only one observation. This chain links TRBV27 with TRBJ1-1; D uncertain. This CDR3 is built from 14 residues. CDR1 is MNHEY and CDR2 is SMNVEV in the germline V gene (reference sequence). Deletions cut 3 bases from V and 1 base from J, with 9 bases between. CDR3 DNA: TGTGCCAGCAGTTTTGGAGGCCGGAACACTGAAGCTTTCTTT. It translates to CASSFGGRNTEAFF.

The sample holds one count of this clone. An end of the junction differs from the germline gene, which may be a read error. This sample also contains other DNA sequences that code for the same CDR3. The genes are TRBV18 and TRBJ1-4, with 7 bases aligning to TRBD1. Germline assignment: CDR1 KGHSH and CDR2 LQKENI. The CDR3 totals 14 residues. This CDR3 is CASSPQGTNEKLFF. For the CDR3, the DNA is TGTGCCAGCTCTCCACAGGGGACTAATGAAAAACTGTTTTTT. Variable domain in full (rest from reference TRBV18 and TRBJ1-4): NAGVMQNPRHLVRRRGQEARLRCSPMKGHSHVYWYRQLPEEGLKFMVYLQKENIIDESGMPKERFSAEFPKEGPSILRIQQVVRGDSAAYFCASSPQGTNEKLFFGSGTQLSVL.

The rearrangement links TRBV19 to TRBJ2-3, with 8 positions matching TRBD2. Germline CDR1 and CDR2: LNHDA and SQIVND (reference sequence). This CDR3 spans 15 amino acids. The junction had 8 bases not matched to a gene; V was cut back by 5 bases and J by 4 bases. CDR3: CASSDAGGLADTQYF. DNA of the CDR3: TGTGCCAGTAGTGACGCGGGAGGCCTGGCAGATACGCAGTATTTT.

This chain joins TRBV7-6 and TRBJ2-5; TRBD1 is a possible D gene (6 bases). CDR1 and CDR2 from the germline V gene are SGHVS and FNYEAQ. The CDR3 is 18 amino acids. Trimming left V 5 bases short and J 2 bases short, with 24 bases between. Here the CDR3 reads CASSPEAGLGAFQETQYF. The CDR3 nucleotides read TGTGCCAGCAGCCCGGAGGCAGGATTGGGGGCTTTTCAAGAGACCCAGTACTTC.

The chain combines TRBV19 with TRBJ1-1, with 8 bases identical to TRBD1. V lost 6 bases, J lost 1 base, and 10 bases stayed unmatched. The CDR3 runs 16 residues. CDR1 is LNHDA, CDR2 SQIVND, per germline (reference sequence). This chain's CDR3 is CASRSPGTGSNTEAFF. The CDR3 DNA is TGTGCCAGTAGATCCCCCGGGACAGGCTCGAACACTGAAGCTTTCTTT. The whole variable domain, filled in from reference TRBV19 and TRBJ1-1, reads DGGITQSPKYLFRKEGQNVTLSCEQNLNHDAMYWYRQDPGQGLRLIYYSQIVNDFQKGDIAEGYSVSREKKESFPLTVTSAQKNPTAFYLCASRSPGTGSNTEAFFGQGTRLTVV.